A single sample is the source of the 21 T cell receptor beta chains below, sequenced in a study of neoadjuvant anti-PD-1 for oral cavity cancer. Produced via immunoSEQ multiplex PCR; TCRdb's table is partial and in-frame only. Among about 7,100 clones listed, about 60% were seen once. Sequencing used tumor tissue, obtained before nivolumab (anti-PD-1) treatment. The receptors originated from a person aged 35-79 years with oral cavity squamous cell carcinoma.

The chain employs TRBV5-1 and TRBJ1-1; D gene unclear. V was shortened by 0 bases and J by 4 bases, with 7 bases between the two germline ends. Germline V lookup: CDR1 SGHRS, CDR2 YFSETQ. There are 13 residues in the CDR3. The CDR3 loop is CASSLALVTEAFF. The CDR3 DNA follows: TGCGCCAGCAGCTTGGCCTTAGTCACTGAAGCTTTCTTT.

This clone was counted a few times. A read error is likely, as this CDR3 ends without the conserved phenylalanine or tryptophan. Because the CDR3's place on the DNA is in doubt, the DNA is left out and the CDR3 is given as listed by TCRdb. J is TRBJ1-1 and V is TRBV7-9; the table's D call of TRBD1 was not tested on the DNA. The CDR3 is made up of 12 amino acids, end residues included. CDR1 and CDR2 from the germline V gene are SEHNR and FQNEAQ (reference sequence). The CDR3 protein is CASSPRRGTPVI.

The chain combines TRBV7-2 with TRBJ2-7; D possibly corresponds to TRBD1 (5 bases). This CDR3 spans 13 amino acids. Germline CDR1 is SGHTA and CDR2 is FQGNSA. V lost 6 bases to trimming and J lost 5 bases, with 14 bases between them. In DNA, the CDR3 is TGTGCCAGCAGTGGGGTCAGGGTCCACGAGCAGTACTTC. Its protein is CASSGVRVHEQYF.

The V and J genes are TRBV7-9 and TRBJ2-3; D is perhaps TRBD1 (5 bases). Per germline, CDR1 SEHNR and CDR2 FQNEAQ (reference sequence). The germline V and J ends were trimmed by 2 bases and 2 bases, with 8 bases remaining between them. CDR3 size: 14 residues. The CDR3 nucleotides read TGTGCCAGCAGCTTAACAGGTTCCACAGATACGCAGTATTTT. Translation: CASSLTGSTDTQYF.

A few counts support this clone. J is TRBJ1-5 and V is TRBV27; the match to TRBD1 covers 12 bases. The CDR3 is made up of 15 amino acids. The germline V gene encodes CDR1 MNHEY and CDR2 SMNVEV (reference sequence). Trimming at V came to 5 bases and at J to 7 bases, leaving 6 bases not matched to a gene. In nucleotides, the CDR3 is TGTGCCAGCAGTCGGGACAGGGGGCTGGGGCAGCCCCAGCATTTT. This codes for CASSRDRGLGQPQHF.

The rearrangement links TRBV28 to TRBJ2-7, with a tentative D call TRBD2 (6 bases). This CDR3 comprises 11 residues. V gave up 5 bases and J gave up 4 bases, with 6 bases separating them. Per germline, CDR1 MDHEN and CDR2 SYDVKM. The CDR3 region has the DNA TGTGCCAGCAGTGGGAGGTACGAGCAGTACTTC. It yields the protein CASSGRYEQYF.

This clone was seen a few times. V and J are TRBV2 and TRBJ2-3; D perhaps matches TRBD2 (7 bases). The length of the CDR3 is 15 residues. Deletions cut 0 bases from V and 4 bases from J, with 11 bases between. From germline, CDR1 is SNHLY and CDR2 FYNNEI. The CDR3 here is CASSEAGGQADTQYF. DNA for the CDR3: TGTGCCAGCAGTGAAGCGGGGGGGCAGGCAGATACGCAGTATTTT.

Here the CDR3 DNA reads TGTGCCATCAAAAGTACAGATAATGAAAAACTGTTTTTT. Residues: CAIKSTDNEKLFF. The chain links TRBV10-3 to TRBJ1-4; the D is unclear. V lost 7 bases and J lost 4, with 10 bases in between. In germline, CDR1 is ENHRY, CDR2 SYGVKD. The CDR3 consists of 13 residues.

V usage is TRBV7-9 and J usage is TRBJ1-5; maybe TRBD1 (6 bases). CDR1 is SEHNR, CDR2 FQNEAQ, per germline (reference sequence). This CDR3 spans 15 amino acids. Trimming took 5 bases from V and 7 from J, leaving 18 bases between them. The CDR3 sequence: CASSPSGGGGQPQHF. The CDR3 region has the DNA TGTGCCAGCAGCCCTAGTGGGGGGGGCGGGCAGCCCCAGCATTTT.

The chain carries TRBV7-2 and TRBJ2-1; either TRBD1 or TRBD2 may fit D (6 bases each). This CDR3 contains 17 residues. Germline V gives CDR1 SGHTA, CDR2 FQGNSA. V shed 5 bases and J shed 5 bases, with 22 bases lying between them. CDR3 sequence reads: CASSGERSGGLNNEQFF. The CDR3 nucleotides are TGTGCCAGCAGCGGAGAGCGGTCTGGGGGGCTGAACAATGAGCAGTTCTTC.

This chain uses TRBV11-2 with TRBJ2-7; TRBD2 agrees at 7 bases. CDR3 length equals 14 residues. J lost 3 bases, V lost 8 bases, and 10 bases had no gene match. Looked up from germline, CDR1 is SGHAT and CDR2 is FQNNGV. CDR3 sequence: CASSPGGYSYEQYF. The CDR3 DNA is TGTGCCAGCTCCCCCGGGGGGTATAGCTACGAGCAGTACTTC.

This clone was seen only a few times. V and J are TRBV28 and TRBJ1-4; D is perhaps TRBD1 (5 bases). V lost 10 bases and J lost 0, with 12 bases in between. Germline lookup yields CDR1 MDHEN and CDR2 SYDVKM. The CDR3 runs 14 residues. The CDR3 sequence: CATAGGATNEKLFF. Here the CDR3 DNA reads TGTGCCACTGCCGGGGGTGCAACTAATGAAAAACTGTTTTTT.

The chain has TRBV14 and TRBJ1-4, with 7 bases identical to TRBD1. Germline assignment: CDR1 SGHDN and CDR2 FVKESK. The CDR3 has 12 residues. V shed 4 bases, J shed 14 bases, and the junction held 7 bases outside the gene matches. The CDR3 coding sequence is TGTGCCAGCAGCCCGGTGGGGACAGTTCTGTTTTTT. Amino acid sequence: CASSPVGTVLFF.

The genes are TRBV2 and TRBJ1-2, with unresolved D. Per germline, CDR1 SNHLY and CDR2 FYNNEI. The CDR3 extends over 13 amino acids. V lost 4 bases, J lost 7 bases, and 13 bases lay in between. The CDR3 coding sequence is TGTGCCAGCAGTGCTTTGGTAGGGTCTGGCTACACCTTC. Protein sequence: CASSALVGSGYTF.

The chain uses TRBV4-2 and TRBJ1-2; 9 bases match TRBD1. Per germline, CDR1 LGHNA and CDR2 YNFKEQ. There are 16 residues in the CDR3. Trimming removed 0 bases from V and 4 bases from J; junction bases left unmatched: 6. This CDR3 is CASSQEGGQGTYGYTF. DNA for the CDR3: TGTGCCAGCAGCCAAGAGGGGGGACAGGGTACCTATGGCTACACCTTC.

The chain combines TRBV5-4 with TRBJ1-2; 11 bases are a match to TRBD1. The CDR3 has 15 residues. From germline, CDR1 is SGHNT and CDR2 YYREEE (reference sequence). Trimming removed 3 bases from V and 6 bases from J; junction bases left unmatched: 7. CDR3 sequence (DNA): TGTGCCAGCAGCTCCCCCGGGACAGGGGGGAATGGCTACACCTTC. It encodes CASSSPGTGGNGYTF.

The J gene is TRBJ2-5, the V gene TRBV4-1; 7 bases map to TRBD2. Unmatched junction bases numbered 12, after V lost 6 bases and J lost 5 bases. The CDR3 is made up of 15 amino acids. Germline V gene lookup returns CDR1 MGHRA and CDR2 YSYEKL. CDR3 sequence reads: CASSHNLRGTETQYF. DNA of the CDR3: TGCGCCAGCAGTCATAATTTGCGGGGGACTGAGACCCAGTACTTC.

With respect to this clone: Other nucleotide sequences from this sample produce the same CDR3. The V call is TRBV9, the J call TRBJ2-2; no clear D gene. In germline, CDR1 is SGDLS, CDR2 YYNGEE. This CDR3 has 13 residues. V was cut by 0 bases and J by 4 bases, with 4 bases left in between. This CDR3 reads CASSVVRTGELFF. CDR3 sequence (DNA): TGTGCCAGCAGCGTAGTCCGCACCGGGGAGCTGTTTTTT.

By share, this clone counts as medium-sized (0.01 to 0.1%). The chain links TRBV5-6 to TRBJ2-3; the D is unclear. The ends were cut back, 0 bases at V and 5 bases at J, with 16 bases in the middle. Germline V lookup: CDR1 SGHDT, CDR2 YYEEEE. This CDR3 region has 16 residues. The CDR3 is CASSLAPLRSIDTQYF. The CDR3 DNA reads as TGTGCCAGCAGCTTGGCCCCACTAAGGTCTATAGATACGCAGTATTTT.

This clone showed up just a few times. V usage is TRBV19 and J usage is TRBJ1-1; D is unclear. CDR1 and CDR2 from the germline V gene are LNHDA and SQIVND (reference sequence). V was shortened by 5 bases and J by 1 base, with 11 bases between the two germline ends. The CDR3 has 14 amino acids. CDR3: CASSSGEKNTEAFF. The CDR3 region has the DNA TGTGCCAGTAGTTCTGGGGAAAAGAACACTGAAGCTTTCTTT.

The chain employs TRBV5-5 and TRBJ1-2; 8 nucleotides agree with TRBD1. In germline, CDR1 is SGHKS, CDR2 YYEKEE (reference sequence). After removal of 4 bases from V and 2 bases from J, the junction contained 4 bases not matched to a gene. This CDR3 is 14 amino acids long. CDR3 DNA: TGTGCCAGCAGCCCCGGACAGGGAAACTATGGCTACACCTTC. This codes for CASSPGQGNYGYTF.